Presented here are 23 T cell receptor beta chains from one specimen sequenced in a study of T cell repertoires in cytomegalovirus infection. TCRdb analysed the reads with MiXCR anew, one entry per CDR3 protein. The sample records 75,000 to 95,000 distinct CDR3 sequences, roughly half being singletons. Their antigens remain unidentified. Sequencing used CD8+ T cells from cultured PBMCs, obtained from culture after CMV antigen stimulation. All receptors derive from a human donor in good health (CMV status not recorded). Some clones in this sample may be carry-over from other donors' samples.

This chain links TRBV7-9 with TRBJ2-3; D unresolved. V lost 1 base, J lost 4 bases, and 6 bases lay in between. Per germline, CDR1 SEHNR and CDR2 FQNEAQ (reference sequence). The CDR3 spans 13 residues. For the CDR3, the DNA is TGTGCCAGCAGCTTAGGCAGCCCAGATACGCAGTATTTT. Translation: CASSLGSPDTQYF.

This chain uses TRBV4-2 with TRBJ2-2, with TRBD2 matching 10 bases. This CDR3 has 15 residues. Germline CDR1 and CDR2: LGHNA and YNFKEQ. Trimming removed 5 bases from V and 0 bases from J; junction bases left unmatched: 0. CDR3 bases: TGTGCCAGCAGCACTAGCGGGGCGAACACCGGGGAGCTGTTTTTT. This codes for CASSTSGANTGELFF.

This clonotype was seen ten or more times. The V gene is TRBV7-2, the J gene TRBJ1-1, with 8 bases fitting TRBD1. The CDR3 covers 16 residues. Per germline, CDR1 SGHTA and CDR2 FQGNSA. V dropped 5 bases and J dropped 2; count of bases not matched to a gene: 10. The CDR3 coding sequence is TGTGCCAGCAGCCCTTGGACAGGGAGGGGAAACACTGAAGCTTTCTTT. It translates to CASSPWTGRGNTEAFF.

This chain joins TRBV6-5 and TRBJ2-1; TRBD2 agrees at 7 bases. The V gene's germline CDR1 is MNHEY and CDR2 SVGAGI. After removal of 2 bases from V and 7 bases from J, the junction contained 5 bases not matched to a gene. The CDR3 covers 14 residues. The CDR3 DNA reads as TGTGCCAGCAGTTACGGGGGGGGTAGGAATGAGCAGTTCTTC. Protein sequence: CASSYGGGRNEQFF.

V is TRBV7-4 and J is TRBJ2-1; TRBD2 is a possible D gene (6 bases). The CDR3 has 15 residues. Trimming shortened V by 5 bases and J by 2 bases, and 13 bases separated the two germline ends. Germline V gene sequence: CDR1 SGHVT, CDR2 SQSDAQ. DNA of the CDR3: TGTGCCAGCAGCCGGGTGGAGGGTCCCTACAATGAGCAGTTCTTC. Translation: CASSRVEGPYNEQFF.

The chain carries TRBV4-1 and TRBJ2-7; 9 bases fit TRBD1. The CDR3 has 15 residues. V shed 1 base and J 0 bases; nucleotides not matched to a gene: 1. CDR1 is MGHRA, CDR2 YSYEKL, per germline. The CDR3, as DNA: TGCGCCAGCAGCCAAGGGACAGGGGCCTCCTACGAGCAGTACTTC. Its protein product is CASSQGTGASYEQYF.

This chain links TRBV7-3 with TRBJ1-5, with D possibly matching TRBD1 (5 bases). The CDR3 sequence is 15 residues long. Trimming pared 6 bases from V and 3 bases from J, leaving 15 bases between. Germline V CDR1 and CDR2: SGHTA, FQGTGA. DNA for the CDR3: TGTGCCAGCAGGTCCGGGACCGACATCAATCAGCCCCAGCATTTT. It yields the protein CASRSGTDINQPQHF.

The chain couples TRBV9 to TRBJ2-6, with D perhaps assigned TRBD1 or TRBD2 (5 bases each). V lost 0 bases and J lost 1, with 5 bases in between. The CDR3 has 15 amino acids. CDR1 is SGDLS and CDR2 is YYNGEE in the germline V gene. The CDR3 bases are TGTGCCAGCAGCGTAGGGGGGTCTGGGGCCAACGTCCTGACTTTC. It yields the protein CASSVGGSGANVLTF.

This chain joins TRBV11-1 and TRBJ2-7; 7 bases match TRBD1. The CDR3 is 16 residues long. The V gene's germline CDR1 is SGHAT and CDR2 FQDESV (reference sequence). V trimming: 0 bases; J trimming: 5 bases; junction bases outside the gene matches: 10. The CDR3 loop is CASSLASTGAFHEQYF. DNA of the CDR3: TGTGCCAGCAGCTTAGCGTCCACAGGGGCTTTCCACGAGCAGTACTTC.

The V and J genes are TRBV10-3 and TRBJ1-6; D might be TRBD1 (6 bases). V dropped 6 bases and J dropped 7 bases, with 16 bases sitting between them. CDR1 ENHRY and CDR2 SYGVKD come from the germline V gene. The CDR3 loop spans 15 amino acids. The CDR3 DNA sequence: TGTGCCATCAGCTCCAGGGAGGGGGGGAATTCACCCCTCCACTTT. Protein sequence: CAISSREGGNSPLHF.

The chain joins TRBV5-6 to TRBJ1-1; D remains ambiguous. The CDR3 has 15 residues. CDR1 is SGHDT, CDR2 YYEEEE, per germline. V lost 4 bases and J 2 bases, leaving 15 bases between the germline ends. The CDR3 bases are TGTGCCAGCAGCCACCCGACGAGGGCCAACACTGAAGCTTTCTTT. It codes for CASSHPTRANTEAFF.

This clonotype has only a few counts. This chain links TRBV9 with TRBJ1-1; tentatively, D is TRBD1 (6 bases). The V gene's germline CDR1 is SGDLS and CDR2 YYNGEE. The V gene lost 0 bases and the J gene lost 0 bases, with 12 bases spanning the gap. This CDR3 is built from 16 residues. CDR3: CASSVGQVNMNTEAFF. CDR3 DNA sequence: TGTGCCAGCAGCGTAGGACAGGTGAACATGAACACTGAAGCTTTCTTT.

V is TRBV11-2 and J is TRBJ2-3; maybe TRBD1 (6 bases). Per the germline V gene, CDR1 is SGHAT and CDR2 is FQNNGV. Trimming shortened V by 1 base and J by 4 bases, and 9 bases separated the two germline ends. The CDR3 totals 14 residues. This chain's CDR3 is CASSLVSGADTQYF. The CDR3 DNA follows: TGTGCCAGCAGCTTAGTCTCAGGGGCAGATACGCAGTATTTT.

The gene calls are TRBV6-1 and TRBJ1-5, with D unresolved. This CDR3 region has 12 residues. V lost 7 bases and J 7 bases, leaving 11 bases between the germline ends. Per the germline V gene, CDR1 is MNHNS and CDR2 is SASEGT. The CDR3 loop is CASTSSNQPQHF. CDR3 DNA sequence: TGTGCCAGCACAAGCTCAAACCAGCCCCAGCATTTT.

This clonotype was recorded a few times. The rearrangement joins TRBV5-1 to TRBJ1-1; TRBD1 might be the D (5 bases). The germline V and J ends were trimmed by 4 bases and 5 bases, with 21 bases remaining between them. The CDR3 length is 16 residues. Germline CDR1 is SGHRS and CDR2 is YFSETQ. CDR3 residues: CASSPTQGRGGTEAFF. The CDR3 DNA sequence: TGCGCCAGCAGCCCTACCCAGGGCCGGGGGGGGACTGAAGCTTTCTTT.

The chain combines TRBV6-1 with TRBJ2-7, with D maybe TRBD2 (6 bases). Germline assignment: CDR1 MNHNS and CDR2 SASEGT. The V end was cut by 6 bases, the J end by 5 bases, with 14 bases between. The CDR3 is 13 amino acids. CDR3 nucleotides: TGTGCCAGCAGGTCCCTCGGGGGAGACGAGCAGTACTTC. Its translation: CASRSLGGDEQYF.

This clonotype was found a few times. The genes are TRBV7-2 and TRBJ2-1; 11 nucleotides match TRBD2. CDR3 length: 15 residues. The germline CDR1 and CDR2 sequences are SGHTA and FQGNSA. The junction had 9 bases not matched to a gene; V was cut back by 5 bases and J by 9 bases. The CDR3: CASSLTSGRVSEQFF. The CDR3 coding sequence is TGTGCCAGCAGCCTTACTAGCGGGAGAGTAAGTGAGCAGTTCTTC.

The chain recombines TRBV27 with TRBJ1-1; D unresolved. CDR3 length equals 13 residues. Trimming took 2 bases from V and 4 from J, leaving 8 bases between them. The germline V gene has CDR1 MNHEY and CDR2 SMNVEV (reference sequence). The CDR3 region is CASSLGVTTEAFF. The CDR3 coding sequence is TGTGCCAGCAGTTTAGGGGTGACCACTGAAGCTTTCTTT.

There are a few counts of this clonotype. The CDR3 nucleotides read TGCAGCGTTGACCCACAGGGCATAAACTATGGCTACACCTTC. Amino acid sequence: CSVDPQGINYGYTF. This chain links TRBV29-1 with TRBJ1-2, with D perhaps matching TRBD1 (6 bases). This CDR3 is 14 amino acids long. The V gene lost 3 bases and the J gene lost 2 bases, with 13 bases spanning the gap. Germline loops: CDR1 SQVTM, CDR2 ANQGSEA.

CDR3 DNA sequence: TGTGCCAGCAGTCCTTCCGGCCTACTCTCTGGAAACACCATATATTTT. This gives the protein CASSPSGLLSGNTIYF. V and J are TRBV28 and TRBJ1-3; D is uncertain. Trimming stripped 5 bases from V and 0 bases from J, with 14 bases between. The CDR3 consists of 16 residues. CDR1 is MDHEN, CDR2 SYDVKM, per germline.

This clonotype has only a few counts. The V call is TRBV6-1, the J call TRBJ2-2, with 11 bases matching TRBD2. Germline assignment: CDR1 MNHNS and CDR2 SASEGT. The CDR3 contains 16 residues. The trim removed 6 bases at V and 0 bases at J, leaving 3 bases unmatched. The DNA of the CDR3 is TGTGCCAGCAGGACTAGCGGGGTCGCGAACACCGGGGAGCTGTTTTTT. Its protein product is CASRTSGVANTGELFF.

This chain joins TRBV7-8 and TRBJ2-1; TRBD2 matches 9 bases. J lost 0 bases, V lost 4 bases, and 4 bases had no gene match. The CDR3 is 16 residues long. Germline V gene lookup returns CDR1 SGHVS and CDR2 FQNEAQ. The chain's CDR3 is CASSSSGEVSYNEQFF. In DNA, the CDR3 is TGTGCCAGCAGCTCTAGCGGGGAGGTCTCCTACAATGAGCAGTTCTTC.

This chain connects TRBV6-5 to TRBJ2-2; D is ambiguous. Germline lookup yields CDR1 MNHEY and CDR2 SVGAGI. CDR3 length: 12 residues. With 2 bases removed from V and 5 bases from J, the gap between germline ends came to 3 bases. CDR3 sequence: CASSYLTGELFF. As DNA, the CDR3 is TGTGCCAGCAGTTACCTGACCGGGGAGCTGTTTTTT.